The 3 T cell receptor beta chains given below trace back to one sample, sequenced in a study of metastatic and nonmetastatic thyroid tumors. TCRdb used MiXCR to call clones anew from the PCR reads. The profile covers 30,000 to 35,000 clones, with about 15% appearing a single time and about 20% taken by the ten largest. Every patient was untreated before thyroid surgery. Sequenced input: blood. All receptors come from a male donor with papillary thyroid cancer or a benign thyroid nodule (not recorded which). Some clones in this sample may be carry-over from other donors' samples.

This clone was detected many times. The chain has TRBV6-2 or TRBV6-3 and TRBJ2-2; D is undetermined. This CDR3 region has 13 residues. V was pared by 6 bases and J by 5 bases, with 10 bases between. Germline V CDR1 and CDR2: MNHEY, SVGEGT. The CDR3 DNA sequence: TGTGCCAGCAGCCCAGAGGATACCGGGGAGCTGTTTTTT. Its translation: CASSPEDTGELFF.

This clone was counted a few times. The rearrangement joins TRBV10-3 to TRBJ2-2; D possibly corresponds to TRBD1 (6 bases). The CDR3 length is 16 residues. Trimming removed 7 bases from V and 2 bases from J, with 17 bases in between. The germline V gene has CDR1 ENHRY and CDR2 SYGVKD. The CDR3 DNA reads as TGTGCCATCATCGACCGGGACAAACTTAACACCGGGGAGCTGTTTTTT. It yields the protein CAIIDRDKLNTGELFF.

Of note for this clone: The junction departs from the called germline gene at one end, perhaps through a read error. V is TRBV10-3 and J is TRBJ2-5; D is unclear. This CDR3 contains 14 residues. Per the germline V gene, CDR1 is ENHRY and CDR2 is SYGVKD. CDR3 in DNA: TGTGCCACCGCAAGGGCCGGAGCCCAAGGGACCCAGTACTTC. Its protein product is CATARAGAQGTQYF.